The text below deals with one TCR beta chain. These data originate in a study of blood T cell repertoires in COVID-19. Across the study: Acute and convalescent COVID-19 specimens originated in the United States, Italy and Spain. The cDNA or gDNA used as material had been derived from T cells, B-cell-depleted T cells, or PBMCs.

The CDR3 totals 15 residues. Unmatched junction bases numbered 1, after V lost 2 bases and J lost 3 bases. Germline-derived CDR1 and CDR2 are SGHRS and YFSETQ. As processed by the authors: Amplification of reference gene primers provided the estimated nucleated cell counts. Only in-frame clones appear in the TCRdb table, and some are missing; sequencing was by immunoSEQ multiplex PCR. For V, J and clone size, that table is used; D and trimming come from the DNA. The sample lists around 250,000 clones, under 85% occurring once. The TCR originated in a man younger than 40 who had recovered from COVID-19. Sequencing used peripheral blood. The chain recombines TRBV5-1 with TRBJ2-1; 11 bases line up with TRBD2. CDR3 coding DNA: TGCGCCAGCAGCTTTGGGACTAGCGGCTACAATGAGCAGTTCTTC. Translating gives CASSFGTSGYNEQFF. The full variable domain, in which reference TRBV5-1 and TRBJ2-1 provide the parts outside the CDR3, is KAGVTQTPRYLIKTRGQQVTLSCSPISGHRSVSWYQQTPGQGLQFLFEYFSETQRNKGNFPGRFSGRQFSNSRSEMNVSTLELGDSALYLCASSFGTSGYNEQFFGPGTRLTVL.